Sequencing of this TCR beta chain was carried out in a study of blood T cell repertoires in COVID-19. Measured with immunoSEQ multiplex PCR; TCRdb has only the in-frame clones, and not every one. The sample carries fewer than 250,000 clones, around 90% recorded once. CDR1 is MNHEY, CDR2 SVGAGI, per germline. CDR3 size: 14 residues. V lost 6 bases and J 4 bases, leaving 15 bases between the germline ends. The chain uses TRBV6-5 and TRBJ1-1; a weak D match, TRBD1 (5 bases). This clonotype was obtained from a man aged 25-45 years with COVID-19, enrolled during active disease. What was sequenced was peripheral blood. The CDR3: CASRTRERGTEAFF. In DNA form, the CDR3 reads TGTGCCAGCAGGACCAGGGAAAGGGGCACTGAAGCTTTCTTT.